The 15 T cell receptor beta chains below all came from one sample that was sequenced in a study of blood T cells in healthy people across ages. Next came a second PCR, run for about 7 to 12 cycles, which used a sample-barcoded 5' primer along with a J-beta primer mix. Each CDR3 protein gets one entry after TCRdb re-called the 5' RACE reads with MiXCR. The table shows 650,000 to 1,000,000 distinct CDR3 sequences, with about half occurring only once. Sequenced: blood. Receptor source: an elderly man in good health.

The chain uses TRBV4-2 and TRBJ2-5, with TRBD2 matching over 11 bases. Germline loops: CDR1 LGHNA, CDR2 YNFKEQ. V gave up 3 bases and J gave up 3 bases; unmatched junction bases: 6. The CDR3 has 16 residues. The CDR3 bases are TGTGCCAGCAGCCACCTAGGGACTAGCGGAGAAGAGACCCAGTACTTC. This codes for CASSHLGTSGEETQYF.

The gene calls are TRBV11-1 and TRBJ2-1; 7 nucleotides match TRBD2. The J call is doubtful: the DNA matches TRBJ2-7 better. This CDR3 spans 17 amino acids. Germline V gene data show CDR1 as SGHAT and CDR2 as FQDESV (reference sequence). The chain's CDR3 is CASSLVIGGSSLNEQYF. In nucleotides, the CDR3 is TGTGCCAGCAGCTTAGTAATCGGCGGGAGTTCGTTAAATGAGCAGTACTTC.

This chain joins TRBV5-1 and TRBJ1-1, with 8 bases lining up with TRBD1. Germline loops: CDR1 SGHRS, CDR2 YFSETQ. After removal of 7 bases from V and 0 bases from J, the junction contained 8 bases not matched to a gene. The CDR3 totals 15 residues. CDR3 sequence (DNA): TGCGCCAGCGCCCTCGGGGACAGGATGAACACTGAAGCTTTCTTT. Its translation: CASALGDRMNTEAFF.

About this clonotype itself: An end of the junction does not agree with germline; a read error may underlie this. The chain links TRBV12-3 or TRBV12-4 to TRBJ2-3; D gene unclear. The CDR3 has 14 amino acids. For the CDR3, the DNA is TGTGCCAGCAGTTTGGTCCGTAGCATAGATACGCAGTATTTT. Translation: CASSLVRSIDTQYF.

This chain connects TRBV30 to TRBJ2-7, with no clear D. CDR1 is GTSNPN and CDR2 is SVGIG in the germline V gene (reference sequence). The length of the CDR3 is 12 residues. Trimming cost V 3 bases and J 2 bases, with 8 bases left between them. In DNA form, the CDR3 reads TGTGCCTGGAGGGCAGGCACCTACGAGCAGTACTTC. It translates to CAWRAGTYEQYF. The full variable domain, its missing parts supplied by reference TRBV30 and TRBJ2-7, is SQTIHQWPATLVQPVGSPLSLECTVEGTSNPNLYWYRQAAGRGLQLLFYSVGIGQISSEVPQNLSASRPQDRQFILSSKKLLLSDSGFYLCAWRAGTYEQYFGPGTRLTVT.

This clonotype was seen a few times. The chain links TRBV28 to TRBJ1-4; D is unresolved. From germline, CDR1 is MDHEN and CDR2 SYDVKM. Trimming shortened V by 4 bases and J by 6 bases, and 18 bases separated the two germline ends. There are 16 residues in the CDR3. The CDR3 nucleotides read TGTGCCAGCAGTTCCCTTAGGGAGGGAGTAGATGAAAAACTGTTTTTT. The encoded protein is CASSSLREGVDEKLFF.

This chain connects TRBV6-4 to TRBJ1-1, with D possibly matching TRBD1 (6 bases). Germline loops: CDR1 MRHNA, CDR2 SNTAGT. This CDR3 has 14 residues. V was clipped by 6 bases and J by 4 bases, with 15 bases between them. CDR3 residues: CASRREGVGTEAFF. The CDR3 nucleotides read TGTGCCAGCAGACGGGAGGGGGTAGGCACTGAAGCTTTCTTT.

This clonotype was seen more than once but under ten times. The V gene is TRBV6-2 or TRBV6-3, the J gene TRBJ2-5, with 9 positions matching TRBD2. The CDR3 totals 16 residues. The trim removed 1 base at V and 4 bases at J, leaving 7 bases unmatched. The V gene's germline CDR1 is MNHEY and CDR2 SVGEGT. This CDR3 is CASSYLAGGPGETQYF. CDR3 DNA sequence: TGTGCCAGCAGTTACTTGGCGGGAGGGCCAGGAGAGACCCAGTACTTC.

This clonotype was picked up one time. The chain is built from TRBV13 and TRBJ2-7; D is possibly TRBD1 or TRBD2 (5 bases each). Deletions cut 1 base from V and 3 bases from J, with 13 bases between. The CDR3 runs to 15 residues. CDR1 is PRHDT, CDR2 FYEKMQ, per germline (reference sequence). The CDR3 DNA follows: TGTGCCAGCAGCTTAGCCGGGACGGTAATCTACGAGCAGTACTTC. Encoded protein: CASSLAGTVIYEQYF.

This chain connects TRBV6-2 or TRBV6-3 to TRBJ1-1, with 8 bases fitting TRBD1. The germline V gene encodes CDR1 MNHEY and CDR2 SVGEGT. J lost 1 base, V lost 4 bases, and 5 bases had no gene match. The CDR3 consists of 15 residues. The CDR3 sequence: CASSLGQESNTEAFF. The CDR3 DNA follows: TGTGCCAGCAGTTTGGGACAGGAGTCGAACACTGAAGCTTTCTTT.

With regard to this clonotype: It may be a read error: a sequence one base away is much more abundant. This chain uses TRBV12-3 or TRBV12-4 with TRBJ2-7; 8 bases are shared with TRBD2. This CDR3 comprises 15 residues. CDR3 sequence (DNA): TGTGCCAGCAGTTGGATAGCGGGAAGCTCCTACGGGCAGTACTTC. Encoded protein: CASSWIAGSSYGQYF.

This rearrangement joins TRBV7-3 to TRBJ2-1, with TRBD2 identical over 7 bases. The CDR3 contains 15 residues. The germline V gene has CDR1 SGHTA and CDR2 FQGTGA. The V and J ends lost 2 bases and 7 bases, in that order; junction bases with no gene match: 8. The CDR3 sequence: CASSLLGLPGNEQFF. The CDR3 DNA reads TGTGCCAGCAGCTTATTGGGACTACCGGGGAATGAGCAGTTCTTC.

The chain uses TRBV29-1 and TRBJ2-3; the D gene is possibly TRBD2 (5 bases). This CDR3 is 13 amino acids long. V shed 5 bases and J shed 1 base, with 10 bases lying between them. The germline gives CDR1 SQVTM, CDR2 ANQGSEA. CDR3 sequence (DNA): TGCAGCGTTCGGGGTCTGGGCACAGATACGCAGTATTTT. Amino acids: CSVRGLGTDTQYF.

The chain has TRBV7-2 and TRBJ2-4; D possibly matches TRBD1 or TRBD2 (6 bases each). This CDR3 spans 16 amino acids. The germline V and J ends were trimmed by 1 base and 6 bases, with 16 bases remaining between them. Germline V gene lookup returns CDR1 SGHTA and CDR2 FQGNSA. The CDR3 sequence is CASSLGGARGANIQYF. In DNA form, the CDR3 reads TGTGCCAGCAGCTTAGGGGGGGCCCGAGGGGCAAACATTCAGTACTTC.

The chain is built from TRBV7-2 and TRBJ2-3; D is tentatively TRBD1 or TRBD2 (5 bases each). The V gene lost 4 bases and the J gene lost 2 bases, with 16 bases spanning the gap. Germline CDR1 SGHTA, CDR2 FQGNSA. The CDR3 consists of 16 residues. DNA for the CDR3: TGTGCCAGCAGCTACGGGGCGAAAGGTACCACAGATACGCAGTATTTT. Protein: CASSYGAKGTTDTQYF.